This TCR beta chain is drawn from a study of blood T cells in healthy people across ages (dated by TCRdb to between 2014 and 2017). Background on the whole study: Template switching captured roughly one uniquely barcoded TCR beta cDNA molecule per two T cells in model experiments. To avoid experimental bias, donors of different ages were distributed randomly across sequencing lanes. Two additional independent replicas of 1 million unique cDNA reads from the same blood draw were analyzed for two donors (one aged 18 to 30 and one aged 80 or older). Age-related changes in TCR beta repertoire diversity were measured in the study by deep sequencing normalized with unique cDNA molecular identifiers. The donors were split into four age groups: young (average roughly 15 years), middle-aged (about 40), aged (over 55) and long-lived (roughly 86). Paper-wide results and their limitations: A strong correlation was found between observed TCR beta diversity and the percentage of naive T cells measured by flow cytometry. Because donor CMV infection status was unknown, age-related changes in expanded clonotypes were potentially confounded. Estimates of total diversity based on one million sequenced T cells were regarded as lower bounds and as underestimates. Since profiling was done on bulk unsorted PBMCs, naive and antigen-experienced compartments could not be conclusively compared. As age increased, observed TCR beta diversity per million T cells dropped in a roughly linear way, and a significant reduction was already evident by age about 36. The long-lived group showed more naive CD4+ T cells, fewer expanded clones and increased TCR diversity than the aged group, suggesting age selection.

The approximately 41 donors, aged 6 to 90 years, were systemically healthy Caucasian individuals from Russia. Around 9.8 milliliters of peripheral blood were collected from each donor into EDTA-treated Vacutainer tubes. Ficoll-Paque density-gradient centrifugation was used to isolate PBMCs, with at least 7 million per sample. Total RNA, at least 5 micrograms per sample, was extracted from PBMCs with Trizol reagent. For every donor, an aliquot of PBMCs went through flow cytometry to measure the percentages of naive CD45RAhigh/CD27high T cells. Libraries were built with 5' RACE. The reads were generated on an Illumina HiSeq 2500. A second about 7 to 12 cycle PCR used a sample-barcoded 5' primer and a J-beta primer mix. A unique molecular identifier was introduced onto each TCR beta cDNA molecule by a template-switch 5' adaptor carrying 12 random nucleotides. Each sample yielded at least 2.5 million CDR3-containing paired-end reads. The Mint cDNA synthesis kit, primed by a TRBC-specific oligonucleotide, was used to synthesize first-strand cDNA from all RNA. Following uracil-DNA glycosylase treatment, a first 18-cycle PCR with universal primers M1SS and BC2_uni_R was performed on all cDNA. The study's processing was this. Each sample was normalized by randomly selecting 1 million high-quality reads, each carrying a distinct molecular identifier. Reads sharing molecular identifiers were discarded rather than binned into consensus sequences. MiTCR, with a Q25 quality threshold and the strictest error-elimination algorithm, was used for CDR3 identification, clonotype clustering and error correction. A nonparametric unseen species model using Euler transformation provided a lower-bound estimate of total TCR beta diversity. TCRdb reprocessed the public reads (quality trimming at Q25 with fastp, clone calling with MiXCR) and kept in-frame beta chains. When rows share a CDR3 protein, they turn into one entry using the most common DNA and genes. For this entry, the V and J calls and clone size follow TCRdb and not the study's own pipeline. In all, the sample holds fewer than 1,000,000 distinct CDR3 sequences, and more than 40% of those were seen once. Under 20% of the sample belongs to the ten largest clones.

About this clonotype itself: No cognate antigen has been identified for it. No much larger clone is present one base from it, and per-base qualities are unavailable.

Including the terminal cysteine and phenylalanine, the CDR3 comprises 14 residues. Kept here is only the CDR3 DNA, which spans 42 bases and is read in frame from base 1. Trimming accounts for 6 bases at V and 4 bases at J, while the number of junction bases matched to no gene is 5. CDR1 SGHNT and CDR2 YYREEE are derived from the germline V gene (reference sequence). The V and J segments used are TRBV5-4 and TRBJ2-5; 11 bases in between match TRBD2. The clonotype comes from a man aged 60 to 69 in good health. The sequenced sample was blood. The bases are TGTGCCAGCATGCTAGCGGGGGGAAGAGAGACCCAGTACTTC. This is translated as CASMLAGGRETQYF.